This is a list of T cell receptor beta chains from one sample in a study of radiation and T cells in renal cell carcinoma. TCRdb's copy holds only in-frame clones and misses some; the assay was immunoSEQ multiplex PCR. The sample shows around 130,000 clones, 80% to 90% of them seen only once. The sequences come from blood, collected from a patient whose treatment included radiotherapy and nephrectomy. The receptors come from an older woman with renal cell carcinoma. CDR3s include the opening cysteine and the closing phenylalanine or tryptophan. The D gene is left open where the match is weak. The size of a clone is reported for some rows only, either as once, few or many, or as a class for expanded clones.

CDR3: CASSWIPTNEKLFF
DNA: TGTGCCAGCAGTTGGATCCCGACCAATGAAAAACTGTTTTTT
size: .
V: TRBV2
J: TRBJ1-4
D: .

CDR3: CASKDGAGANYGYTF
DNA: TGTGCCAGTAAGGACGGGGCAGGGGCTAACTATGGCTACACCTTC
size: once
V: TRBV19
J: TRBJ1-2
D: .

CDR3: CASSLGYNEQFF
DNA: TGTGCCAGCAGCTTAGGATACAATGAGCAGTTCTTC
size: few
V: TRBV7-3
J: TRBJ2-1
D: .

CDR3: CARSLGAGDSYEQYF
DNA: TGTGCCAGAAGCTTGGGGGCAGGGGACTCCTACGAGCAGTACTTC
size: few
V: TRBV5-3
J: TRBJ2-7
D: .

CDR3: CASSDTNQPQHF
DNA: TGTGCCAGCAGTGATACCAATCAGCCCCAGCATTTT
size: few
V: TRBV2
J: TRBJ1-5
D: .

CDR3: CSACRVDTGELFF
DNA: TGCAGCGCCTGCAGGGTCGACACCGGGGAGCTGTTTTTT
size: .
V: TRBV29-1
J: TRBJ2-2
D: .

CDR3: CASSLSPLLHYEQYF
DNA: TGTGCCAGCAGCTTGAGTCCCTTACTGCATTACGAGCAGTACTTC
size: .
V: TRBV5-5
J: TRBJ2-7
D: .

CDR3: CASSVALGELFF
DNA: TGTGCCAGCAGCGTAGCACTCGGGGAGCTGTTTTTT
size: .
V: TRBV9
J: TRBJ2-2
D: .

CDR3: CASSLAVRETQYF
DNA: TGTGCCAGCAGCTTAGCGGTCAGGGAGACCCAGTACTTC
size: .
V: TRBV11-2
J: TRBJ2-5
D: .

CDR3: CASLSDLQGNQPQHF
DNA: TGTGCCAGCCTCTCGGACCTACAGGGGAATCAGCCCCAGCATTTT
size: .
V: TRBV6-1
J: TRBJ1-5
D: TRBD1

CDR3: CASSPGRQLAPRPQFF
DNA: TGTGCCAGTAGCCCGGGACGGCAGTTAGCCCCCAGGCCACAGTTCTTC
size: .
V: TRBV19
J: TRBJ2-1
D: .

CDR3: CASSTDRSNTEAFF
DNA: TGCGCCAGCAGCACGGACAGATCTAACACTGAAGCTTTCTTT
size: once
V: TRBV5-1
J: TRBJ1-1
D: .

CDR3: CAIAPEGFYEQYF
DNA: TGTGCCATCGCTCCCGAGGGGTTCTACGAGCAGTACTTC
size: .
V: TRBV7-2
J: TRBJ2-7
D: .

CDR3: CASSIAGGRQETQYF
DNA: TGTGCCAGTAGTATAGCGGGAGGAAGGCAAGAGACCCAGTACTTC
size: .
V: TRBV19
J: TRBJ2-5
D: TRBD2

CDR3: CASSLGRRAFTGELFF
DNA: TGCGCCAGCAGCTTGGGGAGGAGAGCGTTCACCGGGGAGCTGTTTTTT
size: few
V: TRBV5-1
J: TRBJ2-2
D: .

CDR3: CASSLPGQGATEAFF
DNA: TGTGCCAGCAGTTTGCCGGGACAGGGGGCCACTGAAGCTTTCTTT
size: .
V: TRBV28
J: TRBJ1-1
D: TRBD1

CDR3: CASSTLSGLDYYEQYF
DNA: TGTGCCAGCAGCACTCTATCGGGGCTGGACTACTACGAGCAGTACTTC
size: .
V: TRBV5-8
J: TRBJ2-7
D: .

CDR3: CASSLEGGWNEQFF
DNA: TGCGCCAGCAGCTTGGAGGGAGGGTGGAATGAGCAGTTCTTC
size: .
V: TRBV5-1
J: TRBJ2-1
D: TRBD2

CDR3: CASSPGGTSTDTQYF
DNA: TGTGCCAGCAGCCCAGGGGGGACTAGCACAGATACGCAGTATTTT
size: .
V: TRBV14
J: TRBJ2-3
D: .

CDR3: CASSSGQGNTGELFF
DNA: TGTGCCAGCAGCTCGGGGCAGGGGAACACCGGGGAGCTGTTTTTT
size: .
V: TRBV6-4
J: TRBJ2-2
D: .

CDR3: CASSSGTFGSYEQYF
DNA: TGTGCCAGCAGCTCCGGGACCTTTGGATCCTACGAGCAGTACTTC
size: few
V: TRBV28
J: TRBJ2-7
D: .

CDR3: CASSFSRQGARGYTF
DNA: TGTGCCAGCAGTTTTTCTAGACAGGGGGCGAGGGGCTACACCTTC
size: .
V: TRBV28
J: TRBJ1-2
D: TRBD1

CDR3: CATVDRGKRTEAFF
DNA: TGTGCCACCGTTGACAGAGGAAAGAGGACTGAAGCTTTCTTT
size: few
V: TRBV15
J: TRBJ1-1
D: .

CDR3: CASSEGRGTYNEQFF
DNA: TGTGCCAGCAGTGAAGGGAGGGGAACGTACAATGAGCAGTTCTTC
size: .
V: TRBV6-1
J: TRBJ2-1
D: .

CDR3: CASARAGNYGYTF
DNA: TGTGCTAGTGCCCGTGCCGGGAACTATGGCTACACCTTC
size: few
V: TRBV12-5
J: TRBJ1-2
D: .

CDR3: CASTQDRGRVNAEAFF
DNA: TGCGCCAGCACCCAGGACAGGGGGCGGGTGAACGCTGAAGCTTTCTTT
size: many
V: TRBV5-1
J: TRBJ1-1
D: TRBD1

CDR3: CASSYAGPPSYEQYF
DNA: TGTGCCAGCAGTTACGCGGGGCCACCCTCCTACGAGCAGTACTTC
size: .
V: TRBV6-5
J: TRBJ2-7
D: .

CDR3: CASATGAIYGYTF
DNA: TGTGCCAGCGCGACAGGGGCTATCTATGGCTACACCTTC
size: .
V: TRBV6-1
J: TRBJ1-2
D: TRBD1

CDR3: CASSMTNNEKLFF
DNA: TGTGCCAGTAGTATGACCAACAATGAAAAACTGTTTTTT
size: few
V: TRBV19
J: TRBJ1-4
D: .

CDR3: CASSGTGTGYEKLFF
DNA: TGTGCCAGCAGCGGAACCGGGACAGGGTATGAAAAACTGTTTTTT
size: .
V: TRBV5-5
J: TRBJ1-4
D: TRBD1

CDR3: CASSPSEMNTEAFF
DNA: TGTGCCAGCTCACCATCGGAGATGAACACTGAAGCTTTCTTT
size: .
V: TRBV18
J: TRBJ1-1
D: .

CDR3: CASSQLAGGPDTQYF
DNA: TGTGCCAGCTCCCAACTAGCGGGAGGGCCAGATACGCAGTATTTT
size: .
V: TRBV18
J: TRBJ2-3
D: TRBD2

CDR3: CASSYSEVTEAFF
DNA: TGTGCCAGCAGTTACTCCGAGGTCACTGAAGCTTTCTTT
size: few
V: TRBV6-5
J: TRBJ1-1
D: .

CDR3: CASSDLQGSVGELFF
DNA: TGTGCCAGCAGTGATCTGCAGGGATCTGTCGGGGAGCTGTTTTTT
size: .
V: TRBV6-1
J: TRBJ2-2
D: .

CDR3: CASSIVDLNTEAFF
DNA: TGTGCCAGTAGTATTGTGGACTTGAACACTGAAGCTTTCTTT
size: .
V: TRBV19
J: TRBJ1-1
D: .

CDR3: CAIRGQGPQETQYF
DNA: TGTGCCATCCGAGGACAGGGTCCCCAAGAGACCCAGTACTTC
size: .
V: TRBV10-3
J: TRBJ2-5
D: TRBD1

CDR3: CATSRDLGDYGYTF
DNA: TGTGCCACCAGCAGAGATCTGGGGGACTATGGCTACACCTTC
size: .
V: TRBV15
J: TRBJ1-2
D: .

CDR3: CASSPETGTQPQHF
DNA: TGTGCCAGCTCACCAGAGACAGGGACCCAGCCCCAGCATTTT
size: .
V: TRBV18
J: TRBJ1-5
D: TRBD1

CDR3: CATSELGVTEQYF
DNA: TGTGCCACCAGTGAGCTTGGAGTCACCGAGCAGTACTTC
size: .
V: TRBV15
J: TRBJ2-7
D: .

CDR3: CASSLGRPSTDTQYF
DNA: TGCGCCAGCAGCTTGGGGAGGCCCAGCACAGATACGCAGTATTTT
size: .
V: TRBV5-1
J: TRBJ2-3
D: .

CDR3: CASTGSGPLDTQYF
DNA: TGTGCCAGCACGGGGTCGGGACCGTTAGATACGCAGTATTTT
size: .
V: TRBV6-1
J: TRBJ2-3
D: .

CDR3: CASSLAGGGYEQYF
DNA: TGTGCCAGCAGCTTGGCCGGCGGAGGTTACGAGCAGTACTTC
size: .
V: TRBV5-6
J: TRBJ2-7
D: .

CDR3: CASSSRLAGGQETQYF
DNA: TGTGCCAGCAGCTCTAGACTAGCGGGAGGGCAAGAGACCCAGTACTTC
size: .
V: TRBV9
J: TRBJ2-5
D: TRBD2

CDR3: CASGSYEQYF
DNA: TGTGCCAGCGGATCCTACGAGCAGTACTTC
size: .
V: TRBV5-6
J: TRBJ2-7
D: .